The subject of this entry is one T cell receptor beta chain. The data stem from a study of blood T cell repertoires in COVID-19. The assay was immunoSEQ multiplex PCR, and TCRdb's table has in-frame clones only and misses some. The sample yields about 240,000 clones, around 85% seen once. With 7 bases clipped from V and 6 bases from J, the junction kept 8 bases outside the gene matches. The CDR3 is 15 amino acids. Germline values: CDR1 KGHDR, CDR2 SFDVKD. Source material: PBMCs or T cells enriched from blood (not recorded which). The receptor was derived from a woman aged 35 to 49 with acute COVID-19. The chain combines TRBV24-1 with TRBJ2-3, with TRBD1 matching 11 bases. Written as DNA, the CDR3 is TGTGCCACCAGCGATATGGACAGGGGGCACGATACGCAGTATTTT. Residues: CATSDMDRGHDTQYF.